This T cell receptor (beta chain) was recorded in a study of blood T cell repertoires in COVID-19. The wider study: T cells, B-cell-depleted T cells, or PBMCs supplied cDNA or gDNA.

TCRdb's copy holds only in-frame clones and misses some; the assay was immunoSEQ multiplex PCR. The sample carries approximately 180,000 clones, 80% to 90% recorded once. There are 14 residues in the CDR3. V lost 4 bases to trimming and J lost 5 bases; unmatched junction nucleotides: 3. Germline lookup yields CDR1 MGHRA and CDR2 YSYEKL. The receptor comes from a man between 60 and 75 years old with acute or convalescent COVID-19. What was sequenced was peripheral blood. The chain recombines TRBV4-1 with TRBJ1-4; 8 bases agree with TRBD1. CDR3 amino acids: CASSLRDRNEKLFF. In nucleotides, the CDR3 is TGCGCCAGCAGCCTTCGGGACAGGAATGAAAAACTGTTTTTT.